The next 18 T cell receptor beta chains were all read from a single sample in a study of identical twins' blood T cells. One entry per CDR3 protein, called by TCRdb with MiXCR from the 5' RACE reads. The sample has a few hundred thousand distinct CDR3 sequences; roughly 31% are singletons. What was sequenced was PBMCs. Receptors originate from a woman aged 18 to 49 in good health.

This clonotype has a count of ten or more. V usage is TRBV5-1 and J usage is TRBJ2-1; D not resolved. Trimming removed 0 bases at V and 3 bases at J, with 13 bases between. The germline CDR1 and CDR2 sequences are SGHRS and YFSETQ. The CDR3 runs to 16 residues. The CDR3 sequence is CASSLGLRDDYNEQFF. The CDR3 DNA follows: TGCGCCAGCAGCTTGGGCCTTAGAGATGACTACAATGAGCAGTTCTTC.

In its sample, this clonotype was seen a few times. This chain connects TRBV29-1 to TRBJ1-6; D gene unclear. Per germline, CDR1 SQVTM and CDR2 ANQGSEA. This CDR3 has 13 amino acids. Trimming took 4 bases from V and 7 from J, leaving 11 bases between them. The CDR3 loop is CSVAQKRNSPLHF. CDR3 DNA: TGCAGCGTTGCCCAGAAACGGAATTCACCCCTCCACTTT.

The CDR3 protein is CASSEAPGQGTYYGYTF. DNA for the CDR3: TGTGCCAGCAGTGAAGCTCCCGGACAGGGCACCTACTATGGCTACACCTTC. The V gene is TRBV2, the J gene TRBJ1-2; TRBD1 aligns across 8 bases. Looked up from germline, CDR1 is SNHLY and CDR2 is FYNNEI. This CDR3 has 17 residues. Unmatched junction bases numbered 9, after V lost 0 bases and J lost 3 bases.

This clonotype was counted only a few times. The chain uses TRBV28 and TRBJ1-1; a weak D match, TRBD1 (5 bases). This CDR3 region has 14 residues. V dropped 7 bases and J dropped 1 base, with 13 bases sitting between them. Germline CDR1 is MDHEN and CDR2 is SYDVKM. CDR3 sequence: CASTSWGRNTEAFF. CDR3 nucleotides: TGTGCCAGCACCTCATGGGGGAGGAACACTGAAGCTTTCTTT. Drawing the rest from reference TRBV28 and TRBJ1-1, the complete variable domain is DVKVTQSSRYLVKRTGEKVFLECVQDMDHENMFWYRQDPGLGLRLIYFSYDVKMKEKGDIPEGYSVSREKKERFSLILESASTNQTSMYLCASTSWGRNTEAFFGQGTRLTVV.

J is TRBJ2-5 and V is TRBV3-1; possibly TRBD2 for D (6 bases). The CDR3 runs to 13 residues. CDR1 LGHDT and CDR2 YNNKEL come from the germline V gene (reference sequence). V lost 2 bases to trimming and J lost 5 bases, with 9 bases between them. The CDR3, as DNA: TGTGCCAGCAGCCAACCGGGAGTGGAGACCCAGTACTTC. Residues: CASSQPGVETQYF.

This clonotype has only a few counts. This rearrangement joins TRBV6-6 to TRBJ1-2, with a possible D match to TRBD1 (5 bases). The CDR3 runs 13 residues. Germline-derived CDR1 and CDR2 are MNHNY and SVGAGI (reference sequence). V was clipped by 0 bases and J by 8 bases, with 10 bases between them. The CDR3 sequence: CASSYSRQSGYTF. The CDR3 DNA reads TGTGCCAGCAGTTACTCGCGACAGTCCGGCTACACCTTC.

V and J are TRBV5-1 and TRBJ2-3, with D possibly being TRBD2 (6 bases). CDR3 length: 16 amino acids. V was shortened by 0 bases and J by 4 bases, with 15 bases between the two germline ends. Germline V gene data show CDR1 as SGHRS and CDR2 as YFSETQ. The CDR3 sequence is CASSLAWGEGSDTQYF. The CDR3 DNA follows: TGCGCCAGCAGCTTGGCTTGGGGGGAAGGATCAGATACGCAGTATTTT. The full variable domain, with the rest looked up from reference TRBV5-1 and TRBJ2-3, is KAGVTQTPRYLIKTRGQQVTLSCSPISGHRSVSWYQQTPGQGLQFLFEYFSETQRNKGNFPGRFSGRQFSNSRSEMNVSTLELGDSALYLCASSLAWGEGSDTQYFGPGTRLTVL.

This clonotype was seen a handful of times. The chain is built from TRBV7-9 and TRBJ1-4; 7 positions match TRBD1. This CDR3 contains 13 residues. J was trimmed by 8 bases and V by 8 bases; bases with no gene match: 8. CDR1 and CDR2 from the germline V gene are SEHNR and FQNEAQ (reference sequence). As DNA, the CDR3 is TGTGCCAGCCTCGGGCAGGGGGGCGAAAAACTGTTTTTT. Encoded protein: CASLGQGGEKLFF.

As DNA, the CDR3 is TGTGCCAGCAGCCCCCGACTAGCGACGAACACCGGGGAGCTGTTTTTT. Translation gives CASSPRLATNTGELFF. V usage is TRBV7-2 and J usage is TRBJ2-2, with TRBD2 matching 8 bases. The ends lost 5 bases at V and 0 bases at J; junction bases unmatched: 5. The germline V gene has CDR1 SGHTA and CDR2 FQGNSA. The CDR3 length is 16 residues.

This clonotype was recorded a few times. V usage is TRBV4-1 and J usage is TRBJ2-1; 9 bases fit TRBD2. The CDR3 runs to 16 residues. V shed 4 bases and J 4 bases; nucleotides not matched to a gene: 8. Germline V CDR1 and CDR2: MGHRA, YSYEKL. The CDR3 is CASSLETSGLYNEQFF. The CDR3 DNA reads TGCGCCAGCAGCCTTGAGACTAGCGGACTATACAATGAGCAGTTCTTC.

This rearrangement joins TRBV15 to TRBJ2-2; D is unclear. Trimming cost V 1 base and J 5 bases, with 5 bases left between them. The CDR3 contains 13 residues. Germline V gene sequence: CDR1 LNHNV, CDR2 YYDKDF (reference sequence). CDR3 in DNA: TGTGCCACCAGCAGAGCCCCAACCGGGGAGCTGTTTTTT. Its translation is CATSRAPTGELFF.

The V and J genes are TRBV7-2 and TRBJ1-1; tentative D call: TRBD1 (5 bases). CDR3 length: 14 amino acids. V lost 3 bases to trimming and J lost 3 bases, with 11 bases between them. Looked up from germline, CDR1 is SGHTA and CDR2 is FQGNSA. The CDR3: CASSLSGAYTEAFF. CDR3 nucleotide sequence: TGTGCCAGCAGCTTGAGTGGGGCTTACACTGAAGCTTTCTTT.

The rearrangement links TRBV6-5 to TRBJ1-1; no definite D call. Germline CDR1 reads MNHEY; CDR2 reads SVGAGI. CDR3 length: 14 residues. Trimming pared 2 bases from V and 0 bases from J, leaving 7 bases between. In DNA form, the CDR3 reads TGTGCCAGCAGTTACGGCAGAATGAACACTGAAGCTTTCTTT. This encodes CASSYGRMNTEAFF.

This chain connects TRBV12-3 or TRBV12-4 to TRBJ2-3; possible D gene TRBD2, 6 bases. The CDR3 runs to 16 residues. V was clipped by 3 bases and J by 0 bases, with 13 bases between them. CDR3 sequence (DNA): TGTGCCAGCAGTTTGGGGCACGGGACTAGCACAGATACGCAGTATTTT. This translates into CASSLGHGTSTDTQYF.

This clonotype was seen more than once but under ten times. The chain employs TRBV12-3 or TRBV12-4 and TRBJ1-1; D ambiguous. V lost 2 bases, J lost 3 bases, and 7 bases lay in between. The CDR3 runs 13 residues. The CDR3 sequence: CASSLPSDTEAFF. CDR3 DNA: TGTGCCAGCAGTTTACCCAGTGACACTGAAGCTTTCTTT.

The chain uses TRBV7-6 and TRBJ1-3; 7 nucleotides agree with TRBD1. CDR1 SGHVS and CDR2 FNYEAQ come from the germline V gene. This CDR3 region has 15 residues. The J segment lost 2 bases and the V segment lost 3 bases, leaving 4 bases of the junction unmatched. CDR3 nucleotides: TGTGCCAGCAGCTTTTACGGGACAGCTGGAAACACCATATATTTT. Protein: CASSFYGTAGNTIYF.

The V call is TRBV5-1, the J call TRBJ2-3, with TRBD2 identical over 9 bases. Losses at the gene ends were 6 bases for V and 5 bases for J; bases not matched to a gene: 10. This CDR3 is built from 15 residues. The germline CDR1 and CDR2 sequences are SGHRS and YFSETQ. The CDR3 loop reads CASIGSGRHGDTQYF. The CDR3 coding sequence is TGCGCCAGCATCGGAAGCGGGAGGCATGGAGATACGCAGTATTTT.

The rearrangement uses TRBV5-1 and TRBJ1-1; D might be TRBD1 (5 bases). Germline loops: CDR1 SGHRS, CDR2 YFSETQ. The V and J ends lost 0 bases and 1 base respectively, with 7 bases between them. There are 14 residues in the CDR3. The CDR3 sequence is CASSLAGPNTEAFF. The DNA for the CDR3 is TGCGCCAGCAGCTTGGCGGGACCGAACACTGAAGCTTTCTTT.